This paragraph covers one TCR beta chain sequence. Its antigen is currently unknown. One end of the junction fails to match germline, which may point to a read error. No cell sorting was done before RNA was extracted from the tissue. The normal lung tissue was taken more than 3 cm from the tumor edge. TCRbeta libraries were built with three rounds of nested PCR, modified from ARM-PCR. TCRdb fed the multiplex PCR reads into MiXCR, producing one record per CDR3 protein. Among more than 45,000 distinct CDR3 sequences listed, roughly 67% were seen once. The CDR3 totals 13 residues. Germline V gives CDR1 LGHNA, CDR2 YNFKEQ. The data stem from a study of tumor and adjacent non-tumor tissue in lung cancer. General study points: Top 100 clones took a larger repertoire share in normal lung.

What was sequenced was distant non-tumor lung tissue. The rearrangement uses TRBV4-2 and TRBJ1-3; the D gene is possibly TRBD1 (5 bases). The sequence was collected from a woman in her 70s with non-small cell lung cancer. Here the CDR3 DNA reads TGTGTCAGCAACCAAAGGGGACGGGACACCATATATTTT. Amino acids: CVSNQRGRDTIYF.